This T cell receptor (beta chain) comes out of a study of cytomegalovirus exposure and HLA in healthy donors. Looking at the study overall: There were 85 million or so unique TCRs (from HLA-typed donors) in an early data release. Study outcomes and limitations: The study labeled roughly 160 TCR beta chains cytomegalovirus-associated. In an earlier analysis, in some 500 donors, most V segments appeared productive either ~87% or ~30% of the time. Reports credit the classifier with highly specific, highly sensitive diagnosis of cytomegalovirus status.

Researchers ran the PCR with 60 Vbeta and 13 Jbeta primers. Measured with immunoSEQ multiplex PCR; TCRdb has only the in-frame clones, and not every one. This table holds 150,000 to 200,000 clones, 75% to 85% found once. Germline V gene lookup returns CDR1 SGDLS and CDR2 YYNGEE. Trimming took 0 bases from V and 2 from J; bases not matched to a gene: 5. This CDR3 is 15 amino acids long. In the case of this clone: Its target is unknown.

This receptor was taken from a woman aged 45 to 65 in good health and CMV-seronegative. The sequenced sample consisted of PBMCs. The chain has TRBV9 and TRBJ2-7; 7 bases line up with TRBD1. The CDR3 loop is CASSVAPGTAYEQYF. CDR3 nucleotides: TGTGCCAGCAGCGTAGCACCCGGGACAGCCTACGAGCAGTACTTC.